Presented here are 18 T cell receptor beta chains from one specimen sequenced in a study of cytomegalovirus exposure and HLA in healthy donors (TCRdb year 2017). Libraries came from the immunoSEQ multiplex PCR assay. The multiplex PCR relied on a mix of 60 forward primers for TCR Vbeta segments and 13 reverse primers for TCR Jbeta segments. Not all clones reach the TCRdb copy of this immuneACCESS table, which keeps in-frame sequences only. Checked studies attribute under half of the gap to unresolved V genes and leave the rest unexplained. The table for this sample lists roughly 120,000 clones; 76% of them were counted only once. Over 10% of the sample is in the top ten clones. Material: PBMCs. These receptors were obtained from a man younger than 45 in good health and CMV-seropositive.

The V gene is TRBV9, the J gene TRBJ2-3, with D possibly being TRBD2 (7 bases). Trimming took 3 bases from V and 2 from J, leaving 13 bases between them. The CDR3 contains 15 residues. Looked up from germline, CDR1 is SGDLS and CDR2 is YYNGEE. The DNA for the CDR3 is TGTGCCAGCAGCGGCGGGGGACACCCCACAGATACGCAGTATTTT. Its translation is CASSGGGHPTDTQYF.

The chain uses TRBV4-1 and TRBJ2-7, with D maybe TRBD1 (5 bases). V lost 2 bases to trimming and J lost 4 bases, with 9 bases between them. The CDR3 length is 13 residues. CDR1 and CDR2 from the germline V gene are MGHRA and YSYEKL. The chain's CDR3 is CASSQQTEYEQYF. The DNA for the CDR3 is TGCGCCAGCAGCCAACAGACAGAGTACGAGCAGTACTTC.

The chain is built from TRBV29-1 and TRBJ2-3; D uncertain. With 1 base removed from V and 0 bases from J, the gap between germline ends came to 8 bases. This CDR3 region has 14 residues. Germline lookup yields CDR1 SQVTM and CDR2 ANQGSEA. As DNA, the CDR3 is TGCAGCGTTGAAGTGATCCAGAGCACAGATACGCAGTATTTT. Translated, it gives CSVEVIQSTDTQYF.

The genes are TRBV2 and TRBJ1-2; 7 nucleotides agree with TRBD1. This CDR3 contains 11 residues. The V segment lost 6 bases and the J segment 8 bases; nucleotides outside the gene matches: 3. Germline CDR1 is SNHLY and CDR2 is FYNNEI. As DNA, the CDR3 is TGTGCCAGCAGGGGGACAGTCGGCTACACCTTC. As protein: CASRGTVGYTF.

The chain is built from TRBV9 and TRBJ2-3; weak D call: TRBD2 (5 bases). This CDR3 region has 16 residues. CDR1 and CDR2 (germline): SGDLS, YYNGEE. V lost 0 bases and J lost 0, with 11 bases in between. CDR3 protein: CASSVVGGLSTDTQYF. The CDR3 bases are TGTGCCAGCAGCGTAGTCGGCGGGCTAAGCACAGATACGCAGTATTTT.

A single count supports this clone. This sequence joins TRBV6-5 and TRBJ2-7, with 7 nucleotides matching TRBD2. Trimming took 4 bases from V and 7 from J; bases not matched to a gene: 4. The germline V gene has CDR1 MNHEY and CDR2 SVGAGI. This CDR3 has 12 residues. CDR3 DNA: TGTGCCAGCAGTTCCTGGGGGGGGGAGCAGTACTTC. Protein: CASSSWGGEQYF.

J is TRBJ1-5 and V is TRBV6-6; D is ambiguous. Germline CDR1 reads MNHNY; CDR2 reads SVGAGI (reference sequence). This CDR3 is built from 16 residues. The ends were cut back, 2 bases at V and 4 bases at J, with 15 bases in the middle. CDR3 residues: CASSYAVGTENQPQHF. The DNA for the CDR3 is TGTGCCAGCAGTTACGCTGTGGGCACAGAAAATCAGCCCCAGCATTTT.

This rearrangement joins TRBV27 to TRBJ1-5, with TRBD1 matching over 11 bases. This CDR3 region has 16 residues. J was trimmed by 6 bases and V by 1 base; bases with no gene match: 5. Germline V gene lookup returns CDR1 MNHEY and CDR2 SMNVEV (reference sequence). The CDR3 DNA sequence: TGTGCCAGCAGTTTATTCGGGACAGGGGGGAGTCAGCCCCAGCATTTT. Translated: CASSLFGTGGSQPQHF.

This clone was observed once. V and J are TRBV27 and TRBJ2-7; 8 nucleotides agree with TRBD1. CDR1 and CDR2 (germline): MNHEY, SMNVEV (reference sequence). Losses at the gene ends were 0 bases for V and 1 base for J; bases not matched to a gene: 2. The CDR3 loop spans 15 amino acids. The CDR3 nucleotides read TGTGCCAGCAGTTTATCCGGACAGGGTTCCTACGAGCAGTACTTC. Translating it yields CASSLSGQGSYEQYF.

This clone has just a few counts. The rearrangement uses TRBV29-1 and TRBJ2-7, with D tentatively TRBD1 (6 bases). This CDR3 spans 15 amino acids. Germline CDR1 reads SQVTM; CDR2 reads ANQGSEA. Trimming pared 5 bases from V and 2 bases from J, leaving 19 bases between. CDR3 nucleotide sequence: TGCAGCGTTATTTCCAACCAGGGGCCCCCCTACGAGCAGTACTTC. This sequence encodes CSVISNQGPPYEQYF.

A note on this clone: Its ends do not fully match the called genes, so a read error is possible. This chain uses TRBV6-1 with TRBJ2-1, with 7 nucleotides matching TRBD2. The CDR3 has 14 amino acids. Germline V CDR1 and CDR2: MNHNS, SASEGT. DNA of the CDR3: TGTGCCAGCCGTGAGCGGGGACCCTACAATGAGCAGTTCTTC. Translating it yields CASRERGPYNEQFF.

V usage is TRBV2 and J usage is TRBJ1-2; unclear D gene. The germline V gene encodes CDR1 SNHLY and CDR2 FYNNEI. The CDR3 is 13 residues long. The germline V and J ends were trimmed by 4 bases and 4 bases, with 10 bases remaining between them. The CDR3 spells CASSALVRYGYTF. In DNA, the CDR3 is TGTGCCAGCAGTGCGCTGGTGCGCTATGGCTACACCTTC. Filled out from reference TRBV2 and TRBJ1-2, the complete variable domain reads EPEVTQTPSHQVTQMGQEVILRCVPISNHLYFYWYRQILGQKVEFLVSFYNNEISEKSEIFDDQFSVERPDGSNFTLKIRSTKLEDSAMYFCASSALVRYGYTFGSGTRLTVV.

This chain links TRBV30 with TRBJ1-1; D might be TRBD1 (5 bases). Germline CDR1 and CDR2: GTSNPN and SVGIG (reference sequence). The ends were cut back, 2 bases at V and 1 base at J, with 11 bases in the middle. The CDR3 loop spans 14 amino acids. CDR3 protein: CAWSPRRANTEAFF. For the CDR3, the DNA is TGTGCCTGGAGTCCCCGCAGGGCGAACACTGAAGCTTTCTTT.

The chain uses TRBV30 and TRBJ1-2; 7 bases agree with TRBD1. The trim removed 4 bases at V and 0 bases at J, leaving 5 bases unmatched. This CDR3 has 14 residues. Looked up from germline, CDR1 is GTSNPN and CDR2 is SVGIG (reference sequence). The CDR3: CAWMTGSANYGYTF. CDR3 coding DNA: TGTGCCTGGATGACAGGGTCAGCTAACTATGGCTACACCTTC.

Here the CDR3 DNA reads TGCACCGTGCTTCGGGATGGCTACACCTTC. Translation: CTVLRDGYTF. The chain joins TRBV29-1 to TRBJ1-2; D is ambiguous. CDR3 length: 10 amino acids. Germline V gives CDR1 SQVTM, CDR2 ANQGSEA.

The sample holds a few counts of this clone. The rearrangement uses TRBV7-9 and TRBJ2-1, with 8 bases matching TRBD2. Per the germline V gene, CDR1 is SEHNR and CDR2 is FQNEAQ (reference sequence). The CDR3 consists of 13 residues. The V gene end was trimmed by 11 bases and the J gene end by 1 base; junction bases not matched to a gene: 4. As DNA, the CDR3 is TGTGCCTGCAAGCGGGGGTCCTACAATGAGCAGTTCTTC. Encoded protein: CACKRGSYNEQFF. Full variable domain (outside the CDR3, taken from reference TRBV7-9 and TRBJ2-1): DTGVSQNPRHKITKRGQNVTFRCDPISEHNRLYWYRQTLGQGPEFLTYFQNEAQLEKSRLLSDRFSAERPKGSFSTLEIQRTEQGDSAMYLCACKRGSYNEQFFGPGTRLTVL.

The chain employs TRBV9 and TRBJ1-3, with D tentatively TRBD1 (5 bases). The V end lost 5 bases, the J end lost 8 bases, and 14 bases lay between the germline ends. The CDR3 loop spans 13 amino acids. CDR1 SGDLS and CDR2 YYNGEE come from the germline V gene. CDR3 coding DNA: TGTGCCAGCAGTGACCGACAGACGGACACCATATATTTT. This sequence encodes CASSDRQTDTIYF.

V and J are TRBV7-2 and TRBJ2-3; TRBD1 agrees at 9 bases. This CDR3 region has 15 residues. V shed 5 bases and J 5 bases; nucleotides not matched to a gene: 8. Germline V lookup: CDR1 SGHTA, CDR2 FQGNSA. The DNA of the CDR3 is TGTGCCAGCAGCCAAACACAGGGGGCAGGAGATACGCAGTATTTT. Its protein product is CASSQTQGAGDTQYF.